A selection of T cell receptor beta chains follows, all from one sample in a study of cytomegalovirus exposure and HLA in healthy donors. Repertoires were generated with immunoSEQ multiplex PCR, while TCRdb's copy carries only in-frame clones and drops some. This sample carries 100,000 to 150,000 clones, around 80% of them seen once, and the ten largest clones take approximately 10%. Material for sequencing was PBMCs. All receptors derive from a man in his thirties or forties in good health and CMV-seropositive. The conserved cysteine and the conserved F or W are not part of the CDR3 here.

j_call v_call cdr3_aa
TRBJ1-6 TRBV5-5 ASTRDRGDNSPLH
TRBJ1-2 TRBV7-9 ASSPRTGFNYGYT
TRBJ2-7 TRBV7-8 ASSLFPSTSVLRKQY
TRBJ2-7 TRBV2 ASEQGLYEQY
TRBJ2-1 TRBV11-3 ASSQTGSYNEQF
TRBJ2-5 TRBV4-3 ASSQDRAGGLPPSETQY
TRBJ2-1 TRBV9 ASSVSGLAGGSYNEQF
TRBJ1-1 TRBV6-5 ASSYSQGATEAF
TRBJ2-2 TRBV5-5 ASSLRLAGVSNTGELF
TRBJ2-7 TRBV27 ASNFPGGEQY